This TCR beta chain emerged from a study of blood T cell repertoires in COVID-19. Study details: In each case, the material was cDNA or gDNA derived from T cells, B-cell-depleted T cells, or PBMCs.

With 6 bases clipped from V and 2 bases from J, the junction kept 5 bases outside the gene matches. CDR3 length: 14 amino acids. Germline loops: CDR1 MNHEY, CDR2 SVGAGI. Per the study methods: Reference gene primer amplification gave estimated nucleated cell counts. Sequencing used immunoSEQ multiplex PCR; TCRdb keeps in-frame clones, though not all of them. V, J and clone size reflect that table, while D and trimming were determined from the DNA. The table shows over 35,000 clones, with around four fifths occurring only once. The sequencing input was peripheral blood. V is TRBV6-5 and J is TRBJ2-7, with 9 bases identical to TRBD2. This receptor was obtained from a human donor in a cohort sampled during active COVID-19. The chain's CDR3 is CASSSRGGPYEQYF. Written as DNA, the CDR3 is TGTGCCAGCAGCTCGCGGGGGGGCCCCTACGAGCAGTACTTC.